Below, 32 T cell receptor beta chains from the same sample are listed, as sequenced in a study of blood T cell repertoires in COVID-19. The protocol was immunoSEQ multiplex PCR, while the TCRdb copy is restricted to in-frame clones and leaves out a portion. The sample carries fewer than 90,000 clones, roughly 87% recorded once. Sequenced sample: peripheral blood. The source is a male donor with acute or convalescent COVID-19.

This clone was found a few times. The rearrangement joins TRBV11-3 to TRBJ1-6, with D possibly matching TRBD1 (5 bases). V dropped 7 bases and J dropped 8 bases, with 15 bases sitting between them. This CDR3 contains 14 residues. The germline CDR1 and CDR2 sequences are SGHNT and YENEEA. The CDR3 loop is CASTLGGDHSPLHF. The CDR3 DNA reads TGTGCCAGCACCCTGGGAGGGGATCATTCACCCCTCCACTTT.

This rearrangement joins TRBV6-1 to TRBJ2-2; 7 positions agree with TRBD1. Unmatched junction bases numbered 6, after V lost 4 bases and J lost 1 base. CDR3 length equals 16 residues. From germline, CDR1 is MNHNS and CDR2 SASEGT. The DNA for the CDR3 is TGTGCCAGCAGTGGAAAGGGGGCATTGAACACCGGGGAGCTGTTTTTT. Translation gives CASSGKGALNTGELFF.

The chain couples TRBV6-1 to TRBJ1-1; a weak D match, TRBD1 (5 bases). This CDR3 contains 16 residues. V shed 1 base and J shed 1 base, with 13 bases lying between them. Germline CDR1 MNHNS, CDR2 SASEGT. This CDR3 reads CASSEDSRGRNTEAFF. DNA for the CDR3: TGTGCCAGCAGTGAAGATAGTAGGGGAAGGAACACTGAAGCTTTCTTT.

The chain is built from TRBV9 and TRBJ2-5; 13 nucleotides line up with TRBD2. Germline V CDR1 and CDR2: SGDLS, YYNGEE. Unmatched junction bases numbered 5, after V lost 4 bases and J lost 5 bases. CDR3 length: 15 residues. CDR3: CASSHTSGGAETQYF. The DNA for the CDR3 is TGTGCCAGCAGCCATACTAGCGGGGGGGCCGAGACCCAGTACTTC.

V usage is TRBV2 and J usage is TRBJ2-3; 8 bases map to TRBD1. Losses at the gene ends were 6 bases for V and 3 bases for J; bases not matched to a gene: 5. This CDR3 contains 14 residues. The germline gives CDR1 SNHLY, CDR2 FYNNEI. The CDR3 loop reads CASSGQGITDTQYF. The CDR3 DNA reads TGTGCCAGCAGCGGACAGGGAATAACAGATACGCAGTATTTT. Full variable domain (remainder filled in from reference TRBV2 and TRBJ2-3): EPEVTQTPSHQVTQMGQEVILRCVPISNHLYFYWYRQILGQKVEFLVSFYNNEISEKSEIFDDQFSVERPDGSNFTLKIRSTKLEDSAMYFCASSGQGITDTQYFGPGTRLTVL.

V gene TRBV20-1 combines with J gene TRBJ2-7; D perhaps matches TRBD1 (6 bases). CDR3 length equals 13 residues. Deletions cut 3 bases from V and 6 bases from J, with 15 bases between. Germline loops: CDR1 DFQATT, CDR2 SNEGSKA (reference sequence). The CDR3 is CSASEKGVGEQYF. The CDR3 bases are TGCAGTGCTAGTGAGAAGGGGGTTGGCGAGCAGTACTTC.

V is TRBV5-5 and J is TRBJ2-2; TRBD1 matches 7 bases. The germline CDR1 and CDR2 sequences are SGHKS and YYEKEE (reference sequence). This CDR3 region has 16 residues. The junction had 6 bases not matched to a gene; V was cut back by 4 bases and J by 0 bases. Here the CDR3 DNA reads TGTGCCAGCAGCCCGAGGGGACAGCCGAACACCGGGGAGCTGTTTTTT. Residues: CASSPRGQPNTGELFF.

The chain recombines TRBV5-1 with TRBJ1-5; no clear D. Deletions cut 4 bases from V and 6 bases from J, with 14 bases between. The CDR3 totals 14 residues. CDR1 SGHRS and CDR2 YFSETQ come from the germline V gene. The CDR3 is CASSPGSRGQPQHF. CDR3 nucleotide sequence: TGCGCCAGCAGCCCAGGATCCCGGGGTCAGCCCCAGCATTTT. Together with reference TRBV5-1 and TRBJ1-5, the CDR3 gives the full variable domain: KAGVTQTPRYLIKTRGQQVTLSCSPISGHRSVSWYQQTPGQGLQFLFEYFSETQRNKGNFPGRFSGRQFSNSRSEMNVSTLELGDSALYLCASSPGSRGQPQHFGDGTRLSIL.

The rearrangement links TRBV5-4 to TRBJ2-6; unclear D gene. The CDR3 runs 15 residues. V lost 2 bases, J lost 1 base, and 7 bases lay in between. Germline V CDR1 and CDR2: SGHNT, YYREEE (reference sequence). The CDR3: CASSLDTSGANVLTF. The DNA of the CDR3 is TGTGCCAGCAGCTTAGACACGTCTGGGGCCAACGTCCTGACTTTC.

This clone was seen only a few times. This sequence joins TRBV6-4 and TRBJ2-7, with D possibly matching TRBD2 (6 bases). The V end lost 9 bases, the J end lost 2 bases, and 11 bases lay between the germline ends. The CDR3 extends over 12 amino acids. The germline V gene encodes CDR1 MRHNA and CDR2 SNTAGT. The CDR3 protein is CASRGIPYEQYF. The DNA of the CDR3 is TGTGCCAGTCGCGGGATTCCCTACGAGCAGTACTTC.

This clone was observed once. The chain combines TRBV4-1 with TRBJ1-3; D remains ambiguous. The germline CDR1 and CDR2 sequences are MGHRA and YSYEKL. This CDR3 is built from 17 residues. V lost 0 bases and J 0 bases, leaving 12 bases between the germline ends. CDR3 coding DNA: TGCGCCAGCAGCCAAGATTCGGCGGGTGCCTCTGGAAACACCATATATTTT. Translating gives CASSQDSAGASGNTIYF.

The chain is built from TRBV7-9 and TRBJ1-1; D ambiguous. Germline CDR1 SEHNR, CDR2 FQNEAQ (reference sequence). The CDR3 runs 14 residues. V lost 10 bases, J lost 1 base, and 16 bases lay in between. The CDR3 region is CATPLGQPNTEAFF. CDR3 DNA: TGTGCCACCCCCCTTGGGCAACCGAACACTGAAGCTTTCTTT.

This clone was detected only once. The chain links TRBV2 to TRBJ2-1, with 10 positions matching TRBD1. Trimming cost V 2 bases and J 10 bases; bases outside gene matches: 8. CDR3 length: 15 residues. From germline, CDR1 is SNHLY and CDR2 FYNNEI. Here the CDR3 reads CASSEYPGQGGEQFF. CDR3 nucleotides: TGTGCCAGCAGTGAATACCCCGGACAGGGGGGCGAGCAGTTCTTC. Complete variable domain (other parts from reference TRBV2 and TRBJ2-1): EPEVTQTPSHQVTQMGQEVILRCVPISNHLYFYWYRQILGQKVEFLVSFYNNEISEKSEIFDDQFSVERPDGSNFTLKIRSTKLEDSAMYFCASSEYPGQGGEQFFGPGTRLTVL.

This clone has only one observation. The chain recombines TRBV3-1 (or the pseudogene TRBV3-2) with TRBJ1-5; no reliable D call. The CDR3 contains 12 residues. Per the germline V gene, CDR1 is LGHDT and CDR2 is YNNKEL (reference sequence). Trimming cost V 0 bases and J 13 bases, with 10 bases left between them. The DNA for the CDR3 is TGTGCCAGCAGCCAAGATGAGGGCTCACAGCATTTT. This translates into CASSQDEGSQHF.

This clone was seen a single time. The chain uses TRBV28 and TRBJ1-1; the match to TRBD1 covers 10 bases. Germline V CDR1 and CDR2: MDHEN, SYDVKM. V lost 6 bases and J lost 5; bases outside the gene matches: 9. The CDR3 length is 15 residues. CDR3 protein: CASSPRGQGTTEAFF. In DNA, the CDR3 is TGTGCCAGCAGCCCTAGGGGACAGGGGACGACTGAAGCTTTCTTT. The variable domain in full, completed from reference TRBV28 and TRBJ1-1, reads DVKVTQSSRYLVKRTGEKVFLECVQDMDHENMFWYRQDPGLGLRLIYFSYDVKMKEKGDIPEGYSVSREKKERFSLILESASTNQTSMYLCASSPRGQGTTEAFFGQGTRLTVV.

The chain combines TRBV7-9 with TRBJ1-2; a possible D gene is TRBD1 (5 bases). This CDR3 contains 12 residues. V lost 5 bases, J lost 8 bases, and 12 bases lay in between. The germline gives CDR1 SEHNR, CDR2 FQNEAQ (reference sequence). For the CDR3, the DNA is TGTGCCAGCAGCCCCGGGGGGTCGGGCTACACCTTC. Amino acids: CASSPGGSGYTF.

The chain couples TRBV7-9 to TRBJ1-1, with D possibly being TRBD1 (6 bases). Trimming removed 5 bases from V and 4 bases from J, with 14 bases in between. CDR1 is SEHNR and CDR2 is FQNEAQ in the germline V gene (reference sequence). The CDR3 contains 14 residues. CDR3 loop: CASSNGGQGTEAFF. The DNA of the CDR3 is TGTGCCAGCAGCAACGGGGGGCAGGGCACTGAAGCTTTCTTT.

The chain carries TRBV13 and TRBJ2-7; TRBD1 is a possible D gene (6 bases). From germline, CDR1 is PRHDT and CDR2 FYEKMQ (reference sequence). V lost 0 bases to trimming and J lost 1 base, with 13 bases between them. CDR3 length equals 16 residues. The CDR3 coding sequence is TGTGCCAGCAGCTTAGGCTCCCCGGGACAATCCTACGAGCAGTACTTC. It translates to CASSLGSPGQSYEQYF.

The CDR3 DNA reads TGTGCCAGTAGTTGGGGCAGGGATGAAAAACTGTTTTTT. As protein: CASSWGRDEKLFF. This chain joins TRBV19 and TRBJ1-4, with TRBD1 as a possible D gene (5 bases). Germline values: CDR1 LNHDA, CDR2 SQIVND (reference sequence). The CDR3 consists of 13 residues. Trimming stripped 5 bases from V and 6 bases from J, with 10 bases between. Based on the CDR3 plus reference TRBV19 and TRBJ1-4, the full variable domain is DGGITQSPKYLFRKEGQNVTLSCEQNLNHDAMYWYRQDPGQGLRLIYYSQIVNDFQKGDIAEGYSVSREKKESFPLTVTSAQKNPTAFYLCASSWGRDEKLFFGSGTQLSVL.

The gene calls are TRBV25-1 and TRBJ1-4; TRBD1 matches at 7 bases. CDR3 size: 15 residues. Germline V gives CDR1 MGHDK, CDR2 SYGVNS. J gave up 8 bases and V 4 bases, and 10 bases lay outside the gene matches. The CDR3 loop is CASSGQDRLREKLFF. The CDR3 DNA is TGTGCCAGCAGTGGCCAGGACAGGCTTCGGGAAAAACTGTTTTTT.

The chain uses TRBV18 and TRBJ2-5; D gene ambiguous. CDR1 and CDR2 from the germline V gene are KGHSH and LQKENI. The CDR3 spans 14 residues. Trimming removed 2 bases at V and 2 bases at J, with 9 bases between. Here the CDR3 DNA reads TGTGCCAGCTCACCAGTGTTTTCTCAAGAGACCCAGTACTTC. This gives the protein CASSPVFSQETQYF.

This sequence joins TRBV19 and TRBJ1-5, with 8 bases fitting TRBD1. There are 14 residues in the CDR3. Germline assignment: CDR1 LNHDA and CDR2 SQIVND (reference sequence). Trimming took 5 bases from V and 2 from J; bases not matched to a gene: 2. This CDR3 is CASSAGQGNQPQHF. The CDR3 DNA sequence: TGTGCCAGTAGTGCGGGACAGGGCAATCAGCCCCAGCATTTT.

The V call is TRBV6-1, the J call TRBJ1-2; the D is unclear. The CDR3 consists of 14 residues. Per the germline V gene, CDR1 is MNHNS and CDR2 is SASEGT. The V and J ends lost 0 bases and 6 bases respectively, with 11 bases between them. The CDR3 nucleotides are TGTGCCAGCAGTGAAGCAAGATTTTCTAATGGCTACACCTTC. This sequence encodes CASSEARFSNGYTF.

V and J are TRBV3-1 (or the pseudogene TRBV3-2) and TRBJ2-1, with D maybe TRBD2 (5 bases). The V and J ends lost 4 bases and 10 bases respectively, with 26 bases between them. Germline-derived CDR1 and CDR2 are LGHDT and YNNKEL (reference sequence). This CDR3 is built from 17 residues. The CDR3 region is CASSPRGWGSTSGEQFF. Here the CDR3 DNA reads TGTGCCAGCAGCCCGCGAGGGTGGGGTAGCACATCCGGGGAGCAGTTCTTC.

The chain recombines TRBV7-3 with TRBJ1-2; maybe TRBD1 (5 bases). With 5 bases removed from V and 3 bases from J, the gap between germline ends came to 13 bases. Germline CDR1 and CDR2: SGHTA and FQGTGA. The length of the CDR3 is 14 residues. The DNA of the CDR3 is TGTGCCAGCAGCCCCCAGGGCTGGGACTATGGCTACACCTTC. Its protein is CASSPQGWDYGYTF. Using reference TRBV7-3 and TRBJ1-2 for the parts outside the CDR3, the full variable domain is GAGVSQTPSNKVTEKGKYVELRCDPISGHTALYWYRQSLGQGPEFLIYFQGTGAADDSGLPNDRFFAVRPEGSVSTLKIQRTERGDSAVYLCASSPQGWDYGYTFGSGTRLTVV.

CDR3 bases: TGTGCCAGCAGTACAGGGGCTAATGAAAAACTGTTTTTT. It codes for CASSTGANEKLFF. The chain has TRBV6-4 and TRBJ1-4; the match to TRBD1 covers 7 bases. J was trimmed by 3 bases and V by 5 bases; bases with no gene match: 0. Germline assignment: CDR1 MRHNA and CDR2 SNTAGT. The CDR3 length is 13 residues.

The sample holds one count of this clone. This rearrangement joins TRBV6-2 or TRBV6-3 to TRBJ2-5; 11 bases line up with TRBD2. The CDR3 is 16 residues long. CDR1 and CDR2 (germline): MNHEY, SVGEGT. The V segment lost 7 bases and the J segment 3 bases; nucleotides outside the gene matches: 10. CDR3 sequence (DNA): TGTGCCAGCACCCCAAGACTAGCGGGGAGAGAAGAGACCCAGTACTTC. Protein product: CASTPRLAGREETQYF.

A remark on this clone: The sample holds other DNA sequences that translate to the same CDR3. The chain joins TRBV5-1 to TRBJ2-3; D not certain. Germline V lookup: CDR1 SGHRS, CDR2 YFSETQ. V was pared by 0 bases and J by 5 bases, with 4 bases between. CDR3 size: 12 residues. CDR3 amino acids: CASSLERDTQYF. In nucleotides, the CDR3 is TGCGCCAGCAGCTTGGAGCGAGATACGCAGTATTTT. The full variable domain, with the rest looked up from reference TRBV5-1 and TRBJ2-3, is KAGVTQTPRYLIKTRGQQVTLSCSPISGHRSVSWYQQTPGQGLQFLFEYFSETQRNKGNFPGRFSGRQFSNSRSEMNVSTLELGDSALYLCASSLERDTQYFGPGTRLTVL.

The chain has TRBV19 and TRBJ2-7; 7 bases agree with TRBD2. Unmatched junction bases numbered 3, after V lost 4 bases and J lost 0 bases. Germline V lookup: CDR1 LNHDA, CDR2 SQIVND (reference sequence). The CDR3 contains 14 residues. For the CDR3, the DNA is TGTGCCAGTAGTACCCAGCGGGACTCCTACGAGCAGTACTTC. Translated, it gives CASSTQRDSYEQYF.

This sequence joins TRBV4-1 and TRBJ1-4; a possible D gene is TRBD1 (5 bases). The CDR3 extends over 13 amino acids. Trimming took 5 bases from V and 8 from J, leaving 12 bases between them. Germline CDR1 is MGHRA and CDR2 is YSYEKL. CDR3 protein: CASSYQGEEKLFF. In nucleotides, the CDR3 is TGCGCCAGCAGCTATCAAGGGGAAGAAAAACTGTTTTTT.

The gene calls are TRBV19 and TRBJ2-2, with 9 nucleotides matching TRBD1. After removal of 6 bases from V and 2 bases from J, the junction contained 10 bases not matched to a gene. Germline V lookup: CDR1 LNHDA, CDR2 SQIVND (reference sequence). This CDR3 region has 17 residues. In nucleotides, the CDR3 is TGTGCCAGTAGGATGGGACAGGGACAATCTAACACCGGGGAGCTGTTTTTT. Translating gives CASRMGQGQSNTGELFF.

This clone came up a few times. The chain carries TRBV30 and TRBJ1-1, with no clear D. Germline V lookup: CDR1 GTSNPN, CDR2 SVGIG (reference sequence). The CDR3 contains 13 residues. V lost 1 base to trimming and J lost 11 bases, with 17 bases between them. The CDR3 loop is CAWSGARVDRAFF. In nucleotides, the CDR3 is TGTGCCTGGAGTGGGGCCCGCGTGGATAGGGCTTTCTTT.